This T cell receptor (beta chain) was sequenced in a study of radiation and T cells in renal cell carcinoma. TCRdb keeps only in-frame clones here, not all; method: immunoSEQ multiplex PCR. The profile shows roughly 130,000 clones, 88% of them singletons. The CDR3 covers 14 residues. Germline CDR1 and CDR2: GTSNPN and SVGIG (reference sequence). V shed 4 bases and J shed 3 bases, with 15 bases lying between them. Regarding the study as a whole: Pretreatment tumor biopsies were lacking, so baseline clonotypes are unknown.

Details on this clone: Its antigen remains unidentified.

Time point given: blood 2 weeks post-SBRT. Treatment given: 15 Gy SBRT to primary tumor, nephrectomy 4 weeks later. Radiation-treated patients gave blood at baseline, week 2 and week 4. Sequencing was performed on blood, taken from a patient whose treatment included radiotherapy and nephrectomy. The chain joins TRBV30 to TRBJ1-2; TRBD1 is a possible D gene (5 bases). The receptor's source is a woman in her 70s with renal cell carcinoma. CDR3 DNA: TGTGCCTGGACACGGGACGCGCCGTACTATGGCTACACCTTC. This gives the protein CAWTRDAPYYGYTF.